Detailed here is one T cell receptor (beta chain). Sequencing used cDNA as its template, made by extracting RNA and reverse transcribing it. Sequencing was performed with immunoSEQ multiplex PCR; in TCRdb, only in-frame clones are kept and a portion is missing. The sample records about 110,000 clones, about 59% being singletons. The treatment was: oral pan-JAK inhibitor, 5-10 mg twice daily. Collection of lesional scalp punch biopsies and peripheral blood was performed in alopecia areata patients. These data originate in a study of CD8+ T cells in alopecia areata. After removal of 0 bases from V and 5 bases from J, the junction contained 7 bases not matched to a gene. Germline V gene data show CDR1 as SGHDT and CDR2 as YYEEEE. The CDR3 sequence is 16 residues long.

This sequence was found in a human donor with alopecia areata. V is TRBV5-6 and J is TRBJ2-2; 7 bases match TRBD2. The specimen was CD8+ T cells sorted from blood, collected at week 24, from a patient treated with tofacitinib. The CDR3 loop is CASSLVPSGKTGELFF. As DNA, the CDR3 is TGTGCCAGCAGCTTGGTCCCTAGCGGAAAAACCGGGGAGCTGTTTTTT.